The T cell receptor (beta chain) described here comes from a study of blood T cell repertoires in COVID-19. Per the original data handling: Cell counts per sample came from amplifying reference gene primers. The table came from immunoSEQ multiplex PCR; TCRdb's copy has only in-frame clones and leaves some out. V and J calls and clone size are as listed in that table; D and trimming were resolved from the DNA. The table lists 30,000 to 35,000 clones, about 90% of them singletons. Looked up from germline, CDR1 is MGHDK and CDR2 is SYGVNS. V gave up 6 bases and J gave up 10 bases; unmatched junction bases: 10. The CDR3 extends over 15 amino acids.

The chain couples TRBV25-1 to TRBJ1-6; TRBD1 matches at 9 bases. The origin of this receptor is a woman in her forties with active or convalescent COVID-19. Sequenced material: peripheral blood. This CDR3 reads CASSETGGFGSPLHF. CDR3 DNA sequence: TGTGCCAGCAGCGAAACAGGGGGCTTCGGATCACCCCTCCACTTT. The complete variable domain, with remaining parts taken from reference TRBV25-1 and TRBJ1-6, reads EADIYQTPRYLVIGTGKKITLECSQTMGHDKMYWYQQDPGMELHLIHYSYGVNSTEKGDLSSESTVSRIRTEHFPLTLESARPSHTSQYLCASSETGGFGSPLHFGNGTRLTVT.